A single sample is the source of the 13 T cell receptor beta chains below, sequenced in a study of T cells in Graves' hyperthyroidism and ophthalmopathy. Amplified TCR beta CDR3 regions derived from RNA transcripts. The primer set for the first-round RT-PCR of the TCR CDR3 was HTBI. TCRdb ran MiXCR on the multiplex PCR reads and lists one entry per CDR3 protein. Here the sample spans more than 450,000 distinct CDR3 sequences, 20% being singletons. The sequenced sample was blood. These receptors were collected from a man between 35 and 55 years old with Graves' ophthalmopathy.

The CDR3 DNA follows: TGTGCCATTAAGACCCTTTATGGCTACACCTTC. Amino acids: CAIKTLYGYTF. The V call is TRBV19, the J call TRBJ1-2; D gene uncertain. This CDR3 region has 11 residues. Trimming stripped 10 bases from V and 5 bases from J, with 11 bases between. Germline CDR1 and CDR2: LNHDA and SQIVND (reference sequence).

This clonotype occurred many times. This clone may be a read error of a much larger clone one base away. The genes are TRBV11-2 and TRBJ2-7; tentatively, D is TRBD2 (7 bases). CDR1 SGHAT and CDR2 FQNNGV come from the germline V gene. This CDR3 is built from 14 residues. Trimming removed 2 bases at V and 4 bases at J, with 12 bases between. As DNA, the CDR3 is TGTGCCAGCAGCTTACGGGGGGCCGGGTACGAGCAGTACTTC. Amino acids: CASSLRGAGYEQYF.

The rearrangement links TRBV30 to TRBJ1-5; 7 nucleotides align to TRBD1. From germline, CDR1 is GTSNPN and CDR2 SVGIG (reference sequence). This CDR3 is 16 amino acids long. V lost 0 bases, J lost 1 base, and 6 bases stayed unmatched. The CDR3 sequence is CAWSVTRGQSNQPQHF. CDR3 in DNA: TGTGCCTGGAGTGTAACGAGGGGGCAAAGCAATCAGCCCCAGCATTTT.

This rearrangement joins TRBV15 to TRBJ1-1, with D perhaps matching TRBD1 (6 bases). This CDR3 is built from 14 residues. V lost 1 base, J lost 0 bases, and 6 bases lay in between. CDR1 is LNHNV and CDR2 is YYDKDF in the germline V gene (reference sequence). CDR3 residues: CATSRGTVNTEAFF. The CDR3 DNA sequence: TGTGCCACCAGCAGAGGGACAGTGAACACTGAAGCTTTCTTT.

The chain employs TRBV5-1 and TRBJ2-7; weak D call: TRBD1 (6 bases). The V gene lost 1 base and the J gene lost 10 bases, with 12 bases spanning the gap. CDR1 and CDR2 from the germline V gene are SGHRS and YFSETQ. This CDR3 has 12 residues. In DNA form, the CDR3 reads TGCGCCAGCAGCTTGCAGGACAGCCGACAGTACTTC. Translation: CASSLQDSRQYF.

The chain uses TRBV7-8 and TRBJ1-1; maybe TRBD1 (6 bases). The ends were cut back, 6 bases at V and 5 bases at J, with 22 bases in the middle. Looked up from germline, CDR1 is SGHVS and CDR2 is FQNEAQ. The CDR3 consists of 16 residues. DNA for the CDR3: TGTGCCAGCAGTGACAGGAAGTATGATATCCCGACTGAAGCTTTCTTT. Amino acid sequence: CASSDRKYDIPTEAFF.

In this sample, this clonotype turned up a few times. The chain couples TRBV2 to TRBJ2-2, with 7 bases aligning to TRBD2. The CDR3 spans 16 residues. CDR1 and CDR2 (germline): SNHLY, FYNNEI. V trimming: 8 bases; J trimming: 3 bases; junction bases outside the gene matches: 12. The CDR3 DNA follows: TGTGCCAGCGGATTCTCCCGGGACTACTACACCGGGGAGCTGTTTTTT. Protein sequence: CASGFSRDYYTGELFF. The full variable domain, completed using reference TRBV2 and TRBJ2-2, is EPEVTQTPSHQVTQMGQEVILRCVPISNHLYFYWYRQILGQKVEFLVSFYNNEISEKSEIFDDQFSVERPDGSNFTLKIRSTKLEDSAMYFCASGFSRDYYTGELFFGEGSRLTVL.

This clonotype was detected a few times. V usage is TRBV4-1 and J usage is TRBJ1-4, with D perhaps TRBD1 (5 bases). CDR3 length: 12 residues. Germline CDR1 reads MGHRA; CDR2 reads YSYEKL. Between the trimmed V and J ends, which lost 3 bases and 6 bases, there was a span of 5 bases. This CDR3 reads CASSQGDEKLFF. DNA of the CDR3: TGCGCCAGCAGCCAGGGGGATGAAAAACTGTTTTTT.

The rearrangement joins TRBV28 to TRBJ1-6; 7 nucleotides agree with TRBD1. This CDR3 comprises 14 residues. The V segment lost 8 bases and the J segment 8 bases; nucleotides outside the gene matches: 9. In germline, CDR1 is MDHEN, CDR2 SYDVKM. The chain's CDR3 is CASETGTDYSPLHF. In DNA form, the CDR3 reads TGTGCCAGCGAAACCGGGACAGACTATTCACCCCTCCACTTT.

This clonotype was detected a few times. This chain uses TRBV6-9 with TRBJ2-1; TRBD2 matches 8 bases. The germline V gene has CDR1 MNHGY and CDR2 SVAAGI. The CDR3 sequence is 14 residues long. V gave up 4 bases and J gave up 8 bases; unmatched junction bases: 7. CDR3 in amino acids: CASSFGGAGDEQFF. DNA for the CDR3: TGTGCCAGCAGTTTCGGGGGGGCCGGGGATGAGCAGTTCTTC.

This clonotype was counted many times. The gene calls are TRBV6-2 or TRBV6-3 and TRBJ2-5; possible D gene TRBD1, 5 bases. Per germline, CDR1 MNHEY and CDR2 SVGEGT. The CDR3 totals 15 residues. V was pared by 5 bases and J by 2 bases, with 15 bases between. CDR3 region: CASSNPFDSQETQYF. The CDR3 DNA is TGTGCCAGCAGTAACCCTTTTGACAGTCAAGAGACCCAGTACTTC.

This clonotype appeared a few times. This chain connects TRBV6-2 or TRBV6-3 to TRBJ2-7, with D tentatively TRBD1 (5 bases). Germline V gene sequence: CDR1 MNHEY, CDR2 SVGEGT. Between the trimmed V and J ends, which lost 1 base and 2 bases, there was a span of 9 bases. This CDR3 comprises 14 residues. This chain's CDR3 is CASSYFQGTYEQYF. The CDR3 DNA is TGTGCCAGCAGTTACTTCCAGGGTACCTACGAGCAGTACTTC.

This clonotype was seen ten or more times. The V call is TRBV5-1, the J call TRBJ2-1; D is uncertain. V lost 1 base and J 6 bases, leaving 11 bases between the germline ends. Germline values: CDR1 SGHRS, CDR2 YFSETQ. The CDR3 runs 14 residues. The chain's CDR3 is CASSLQVGGNEQFF. In nucleotides, the CDR3 is TGCGCCAGCAGCTTGCAAGTCGGCGGCAATGAGCAGTTCTTC.